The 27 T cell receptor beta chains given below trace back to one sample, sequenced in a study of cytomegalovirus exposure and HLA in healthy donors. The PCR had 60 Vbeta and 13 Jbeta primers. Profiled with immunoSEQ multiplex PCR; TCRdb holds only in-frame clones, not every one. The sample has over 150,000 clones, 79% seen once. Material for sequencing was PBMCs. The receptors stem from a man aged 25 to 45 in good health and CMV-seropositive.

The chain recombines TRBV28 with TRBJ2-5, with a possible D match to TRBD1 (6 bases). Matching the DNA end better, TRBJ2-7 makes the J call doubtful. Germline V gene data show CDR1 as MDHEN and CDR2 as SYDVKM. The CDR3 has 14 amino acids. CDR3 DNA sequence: TGTGCCAGCAGTACCTACAGGGCCCTCTACGAGCAGTACTTC. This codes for CASSTYRALYEQYF.

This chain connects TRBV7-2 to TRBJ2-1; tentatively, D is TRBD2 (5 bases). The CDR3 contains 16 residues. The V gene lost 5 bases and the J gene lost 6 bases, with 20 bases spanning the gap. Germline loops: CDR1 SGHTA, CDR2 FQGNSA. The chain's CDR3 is CASSPGGRLPLNEQFF. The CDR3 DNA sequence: TGTGCCAGCAGCCCTGGCGGGCGTCTCCCACTCAATGAGCAGTTCTTC.

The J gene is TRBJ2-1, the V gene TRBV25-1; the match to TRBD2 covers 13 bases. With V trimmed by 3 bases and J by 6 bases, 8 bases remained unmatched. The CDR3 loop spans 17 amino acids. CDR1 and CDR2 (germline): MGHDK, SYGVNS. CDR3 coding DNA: TGTGCCAGCAGTGAGGTCTGGACTAGCGGGAGTCCCAATGAGCAGTTCTTC. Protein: CASSEVWTSGSPNEQFF.

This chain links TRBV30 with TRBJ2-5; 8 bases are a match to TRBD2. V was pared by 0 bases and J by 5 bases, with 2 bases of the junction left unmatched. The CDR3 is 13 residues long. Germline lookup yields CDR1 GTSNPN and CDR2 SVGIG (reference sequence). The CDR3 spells CAWSVGLEETQYF. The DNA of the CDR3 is TGTGCCTGGAGTGTGGGACTAGAGGAGACCCAGTACTTC.

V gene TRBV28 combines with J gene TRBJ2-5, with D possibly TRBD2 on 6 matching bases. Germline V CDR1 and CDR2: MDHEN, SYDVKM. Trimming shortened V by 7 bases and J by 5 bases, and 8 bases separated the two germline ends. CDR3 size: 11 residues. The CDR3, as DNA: TGTGCCAGCAAAGGGACTGAGACCCAGTACTTC. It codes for CASKGTETQYF.

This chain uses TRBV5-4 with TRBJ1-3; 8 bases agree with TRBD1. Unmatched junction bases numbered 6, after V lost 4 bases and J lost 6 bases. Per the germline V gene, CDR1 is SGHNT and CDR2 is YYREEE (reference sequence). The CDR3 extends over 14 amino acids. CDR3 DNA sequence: TGTGCCAGCAGCAGTGGACAGGGAGTAAACACCATATATTTT. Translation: CASSSGQGVNTIYF.

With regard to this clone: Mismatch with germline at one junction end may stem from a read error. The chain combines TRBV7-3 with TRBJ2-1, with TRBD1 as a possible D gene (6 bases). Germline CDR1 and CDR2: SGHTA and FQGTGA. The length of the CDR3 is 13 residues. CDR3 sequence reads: CASSPNREREQLF. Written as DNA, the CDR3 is TGTGCCAGCAGCCCAAACAGGGAACGTGAGCAGCTCTTC. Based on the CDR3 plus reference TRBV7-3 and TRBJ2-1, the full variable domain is GAGVSQTPSNKVTEKGKYVELRCDPISGHTALYWYRQSLGQGPEFLIYFQGTGAADDSGLPNDRFFAVRPEGSVSTLKIQRTERGDSAVYLCASSPNREREQLFGPGTRLTVL.

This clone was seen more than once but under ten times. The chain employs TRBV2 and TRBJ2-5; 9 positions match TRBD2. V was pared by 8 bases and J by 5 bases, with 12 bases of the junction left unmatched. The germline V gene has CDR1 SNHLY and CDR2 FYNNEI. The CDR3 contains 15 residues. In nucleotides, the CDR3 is TGTGCCAGCTTCTCGCGGGGGGGCGCCTGGGAGACCCAGTACTTC. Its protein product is CASFSRGGAWETQYF.

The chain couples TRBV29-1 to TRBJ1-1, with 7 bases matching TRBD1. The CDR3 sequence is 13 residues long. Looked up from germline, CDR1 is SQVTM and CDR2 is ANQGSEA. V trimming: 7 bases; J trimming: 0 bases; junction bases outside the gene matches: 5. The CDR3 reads CSGRGQVNTEAFF. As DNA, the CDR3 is TGCAGCGGACGAGGACAGGTGAACACTGAAGCTTTCTTT.

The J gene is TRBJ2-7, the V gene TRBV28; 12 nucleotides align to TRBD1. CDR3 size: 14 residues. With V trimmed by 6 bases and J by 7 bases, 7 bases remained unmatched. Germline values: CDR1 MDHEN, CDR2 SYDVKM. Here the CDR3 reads CASRSGQGAYEQYF. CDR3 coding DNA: TGTGCCAGCAGATCGGGACAGGGGGCTTATGAGCAGTACTTC.

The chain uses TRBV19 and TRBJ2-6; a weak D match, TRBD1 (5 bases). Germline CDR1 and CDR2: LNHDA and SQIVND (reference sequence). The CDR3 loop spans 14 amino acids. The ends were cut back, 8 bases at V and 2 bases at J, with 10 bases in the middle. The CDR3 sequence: CASSQQAGANVLTF. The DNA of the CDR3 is TGTGCCAGTTCGCAACAGGCTGGGGCCAACGTCCTGACTTTC. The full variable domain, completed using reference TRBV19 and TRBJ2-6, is DGGITQSPKYLFRKEGQNVTLSCEQNLNHDAMYWYRQDPGQGLRLIYYSQIVNDFQKGDIAEGYSVSREKKESFPLTVTSAQKNPTAFYLCASSQQAGANVLTFGAGSRLTVL.

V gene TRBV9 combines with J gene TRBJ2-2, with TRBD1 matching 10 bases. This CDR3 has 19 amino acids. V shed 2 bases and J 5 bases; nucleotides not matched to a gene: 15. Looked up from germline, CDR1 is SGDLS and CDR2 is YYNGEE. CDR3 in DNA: TGTGCCAGCAGCGTCACGAATCGGGACAGGGGCAGTTTTACCGGGGAGCTGTTTTTT. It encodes CASSVTNRDRGSFTGELFF.

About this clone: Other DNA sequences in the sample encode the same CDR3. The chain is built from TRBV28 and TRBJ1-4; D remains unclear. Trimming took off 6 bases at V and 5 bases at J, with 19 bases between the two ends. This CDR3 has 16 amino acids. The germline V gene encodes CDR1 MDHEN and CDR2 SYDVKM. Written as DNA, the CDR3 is TGTGCCAGCAGCCTCCTCCCCGGGCGGGGAAATGAAAAACTGTTTTTT. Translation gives CASSLLPGRGNEKLFF.

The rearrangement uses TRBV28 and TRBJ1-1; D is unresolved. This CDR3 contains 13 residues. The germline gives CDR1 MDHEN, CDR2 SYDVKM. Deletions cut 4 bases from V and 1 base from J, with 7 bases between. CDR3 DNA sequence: TGTGCCAGCAGTTCCCCTCGGAACACTGAAGCTTTCTTT. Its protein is CASSSPRNTEAFF. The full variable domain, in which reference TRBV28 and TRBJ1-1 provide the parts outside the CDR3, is DVKVTQSSRYLVKRTGEKVFLECVQDMDHENMFWYRQDPGLGLRLIYFSYDVKMKEKGDIPEGYSVSREKKERFSLILESASTNQTSMYLCASSSPRNTEAFFGQGTRLTVV.

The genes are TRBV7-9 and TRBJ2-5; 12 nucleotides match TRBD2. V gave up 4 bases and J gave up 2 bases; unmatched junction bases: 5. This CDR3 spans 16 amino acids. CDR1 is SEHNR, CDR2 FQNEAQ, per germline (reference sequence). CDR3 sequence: CASSSPSGGGQETQYF. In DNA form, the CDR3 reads TGTGCCAGCAGCTCCCCTAGCGGGGGGGGACAAGAGACCCAGTACTTC.

The CDR3, as DNA: TGTGCCAGCAGCTTGACTAGCGGGGGGGCCTACGAGCAGTACTTC. Protein sequence: CASSLTSGGAYEQYF. V gene TRBV11-2 combines with J gene TRBJ2-7; 14 nucleotides line up with TRBD2. The CDR3 is 15 residues long. Germline lookup yields CDR1 SGHAT and CDR2 FQNNGV. Losses at the gene ends were 3 bases for V and 2 bases for J; bases not matched to a gene: 0. Full variable domain (remainder filled in from reference TRBV11-2 and TRBJ2-7): EAGVAQSPRYKIIEKRQSVAFWCNPISGHATLYWYQQILGQGPKLLIQFQNNGVVDDSQLPKDRFSAERLKGVDSTLKIQPAKLEDSAVYLCASSLTSGGAYEQYFGPGTRLTVT.

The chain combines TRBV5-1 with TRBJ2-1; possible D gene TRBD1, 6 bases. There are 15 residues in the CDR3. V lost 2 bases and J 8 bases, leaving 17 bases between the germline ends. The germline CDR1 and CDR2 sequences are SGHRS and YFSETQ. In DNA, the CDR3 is TGCGCCAGCAGCTTAAATTCGGACAGTCGGGATGAGCAGTTCTTC. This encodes CASSLNSDSRDEQFF.

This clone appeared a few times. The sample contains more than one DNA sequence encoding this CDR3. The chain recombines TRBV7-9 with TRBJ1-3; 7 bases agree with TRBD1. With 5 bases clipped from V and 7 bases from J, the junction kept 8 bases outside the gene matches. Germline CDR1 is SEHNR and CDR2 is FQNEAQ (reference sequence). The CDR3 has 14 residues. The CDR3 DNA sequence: TGTGCCAGCAGCCCCCGACAGGGTAGGAACACCATATATTTT. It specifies CASSPRQGRNTIYF.

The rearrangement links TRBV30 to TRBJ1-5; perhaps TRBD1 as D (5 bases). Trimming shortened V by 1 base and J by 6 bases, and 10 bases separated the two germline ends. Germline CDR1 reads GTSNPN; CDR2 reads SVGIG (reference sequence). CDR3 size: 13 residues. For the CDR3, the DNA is TGTGCCTGGAGTGCAGGGAGGAGTCAGCCCCAGCATTTT. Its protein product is CAWSAGRSQPQHF.

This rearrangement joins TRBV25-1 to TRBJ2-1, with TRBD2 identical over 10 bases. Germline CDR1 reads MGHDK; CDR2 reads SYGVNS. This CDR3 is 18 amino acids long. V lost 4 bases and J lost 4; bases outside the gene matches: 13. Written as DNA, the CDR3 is TGTGCCAGCAGTGGAGCAGGTGGAGTAGCGGGGGGTTACAATGAGCAGTTCTTC. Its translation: CASSGAGGVAGGYNEQFF.

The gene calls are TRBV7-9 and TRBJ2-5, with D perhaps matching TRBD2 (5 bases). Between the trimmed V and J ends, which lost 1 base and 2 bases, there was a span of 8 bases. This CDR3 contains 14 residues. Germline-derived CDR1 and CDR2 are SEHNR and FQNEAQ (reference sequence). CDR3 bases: TGTGCCAGCAGCTTAGGGCGGGCTCAAGAGACCCAGTACTTC. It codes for CASSLGRAQETQYF.

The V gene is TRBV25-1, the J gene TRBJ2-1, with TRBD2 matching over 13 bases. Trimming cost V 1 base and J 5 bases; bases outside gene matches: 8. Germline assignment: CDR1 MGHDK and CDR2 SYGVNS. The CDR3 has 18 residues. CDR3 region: CASSEFTSGRAKDNEQFF. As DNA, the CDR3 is TGTGCCAGCAGTGAATTCACTAGCGGGAGGGCCAAAGACAATGAGCAGTTCTTC.

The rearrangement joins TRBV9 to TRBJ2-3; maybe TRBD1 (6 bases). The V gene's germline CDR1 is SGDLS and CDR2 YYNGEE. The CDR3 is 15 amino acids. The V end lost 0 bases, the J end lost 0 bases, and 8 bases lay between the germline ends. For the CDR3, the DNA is TGTGCCAGCAGCGTAGCCAGGGGCAGCACAGATACGCAGTATTTT. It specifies CASSVARGSTDTQYF.

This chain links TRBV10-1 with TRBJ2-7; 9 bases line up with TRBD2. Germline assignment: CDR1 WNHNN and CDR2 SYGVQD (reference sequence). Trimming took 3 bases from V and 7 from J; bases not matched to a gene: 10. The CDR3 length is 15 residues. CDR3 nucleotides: TGCGCCAGCAGTGATCGTTCTAGGACTAGCGCAGAGCAGTACTTC. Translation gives CASSDRSRTSAEQYF.

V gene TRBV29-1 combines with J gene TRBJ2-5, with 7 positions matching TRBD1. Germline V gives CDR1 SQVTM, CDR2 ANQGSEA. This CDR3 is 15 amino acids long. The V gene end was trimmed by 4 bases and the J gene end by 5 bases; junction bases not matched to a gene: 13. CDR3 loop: CSVGGLLGGGETQYF. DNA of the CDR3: TGCAGCGTTGGGGGCCTCTTAGGGGGCGGGGAGACCCAGTACTTC.

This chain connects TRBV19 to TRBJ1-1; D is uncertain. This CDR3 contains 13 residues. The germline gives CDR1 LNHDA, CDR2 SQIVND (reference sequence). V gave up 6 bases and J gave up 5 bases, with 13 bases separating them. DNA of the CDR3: TGTGCCAGTAGGGTTCCGGGCGGGACTGAAGCTTTCTTT. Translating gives CASRVPGGTEAFF.

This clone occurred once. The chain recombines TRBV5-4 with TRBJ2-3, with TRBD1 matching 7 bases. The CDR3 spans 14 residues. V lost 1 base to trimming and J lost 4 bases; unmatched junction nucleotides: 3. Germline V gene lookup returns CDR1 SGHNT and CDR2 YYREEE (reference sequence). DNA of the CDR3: TGTGCCAGCAGCTTGAGGGGGCCGGCAGATACGCAGTATTTT. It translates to CASSLRGPADTQYF.